The T cell receptor (beta chain) described here comes from a study of blood T cell repertoires in COVID-19. At the level of the study: The samples span acute and convalescent COVID-19 from the United States, Italy and Spain.

Germline V gene lookup returns CDR1 GTSNPN and CDR2 SVGIG (reference sequence). With 3 bases removed from V and 8 bases from J, the gap between germline ends came to 13 bases. This CDR3 comprises 12 residues. Those enrolled, adults aged roughly 18 to 90 years, came from some 23 US areas. Profiled with immunoSEQ multiplex PCR; TCRdb holds only in-frame clones, not every one. The repertoire holds over 130,000 clones, about 75% seen once, with less than 3% in the top ten. Sequences were obtained from PBMCs or T cells enriched from blood (not recorded which). The source of this sequence is a woman in her 50s who had recovered from COVID-19. The rearrangement uses TRBV30 and TRBJ1-1; D gene unclear. The CDR3: CAWRVRRSEAFF. CDR3 sequence (DNA): TGTGCCTGGAGGGTGAGGAGGTCCGAAGCTTTCTTT.